This T cell receptor (beta chain) was captured by sequencing in a study of cytomegalovirus exposure and HLA in healthy donors. Study as a whole: An earlier analysis identified approximately 120 million unique TCR beta sequences in about 200 million T cells.

General study findings and limits: Among immune exposure information, only CMV serostatus was available.

This CDR3 comprises 14 residues. V gave up 1 base and J gave up 1 base, with 7 bases separating them. Looked up from germline, CDR1 is SGHTA and CDR2 is FQGNSA. Both 60 Vbeta primers and 13 Jbeta primers went into the PCR. TCRdb's copy holds only in-frame clones and misses some; the assay was immunoSEQ multiplex PCR. The data show fewer than 150,000 clones, 80% seen once. A remark on this clone: Its antigen is unidentified.

The sample was PBMCs. This sequence joins TRBV7-2 and TRBJ1-1; possibly TRBD1 for D (5 bases). The receptor was isolated from a female donor in good health and CMV-seronegative. The CDR3 loop reads CASSLEGWNTEAFF. CDR3 sequence (DNA): TGTGCCAGCAGCTTAGAGGGGTGGAACACTGAAGCTTTCTTT.